The 14 T cell receptor beta chains presented below share a single source sample, sequenced in a study of blood T cell repertoires in COVID-19. Using immunoSEQ multiplex PCR, the repertoire was profiled, and TCRdb retains in-frame clones only, with some absent. The sample includes under 70,000 clones, approximately 90% of them seen just once. The sample was PBMCs or T cells enriched from blood (not recorded which). The receptors come from a woman in her 40s who had recovered from COVID-19.

The chain has TRBV9 and TRBJ1-4; TRBD1 agrees at 7 bases. The CDR3 has 14 amino acids. From germline, CDR1 is SGDLS and CDR2 YYNGEE. V lost 3 bases, J lost 7 bases, and 6 bases stayed unmatched. CDR3 amino acids: CASSATGLGEKLFF. The CDR3 nucleotides read TGTGCCAGCAGCGCGACAGGGTTAGGTGAAAAACTGTTTTTT.

The chain is built from TRBV6-4 and TRBJ1-1; possible D gene TRBD1, 6 bases. Trimming took off 10 bases at V and 2 bases at J, with 20 bases between the two ends. From germline, CDR1 is MRHNA and CDR2 SNTAGT. The CDR3 runs 15 residues. This CDR3 reads CATPQGLSNNTEAFF. CDR3 bases: TGTGCCACCCCCCAGGGGTTAAGTAATAACACTGAAGCTTTCTTT.

This clone was counted only a few times. CDR3 DNA sequence: TGCGCCAGCAGCCTGACAGGGGACAATTCACCCCTCCACTTT. It codes for CASSLTGDNSPLHF. The gene calls are TRBV5-1 and TRBJ1-6, with 8 positions matching TRBD1. The CDR3 is made up of 14 amino acids. Trimming cost V 4 bases and J 7 bases; bases outside gene matches: 4. Germline V CDR1 and CDR2: SGHRS, YFSETQ.

The chain combines TRBV5-1 with TRBJ1-1; 7 nucleotides agree with TRBD1. J gave up 5 bases and V 7 bases, and 11 bases lay outside the gene matches. The CDR3 length is 14 residues. Germline V gene lookup returns CDR1 SGHRS and CDR2 YFSETQ. Here the CDR3 DNA reads TGCGCCAGCGATCGTACAGGGGAATGGACTGAAGCTTTCTTT. Translation: CASDRTGEWTEAFF.

In DNA form, the CDR3 reads TGCGCCAGCAGCTGGACTAAAGAGACCCAGTACTTC. Its translation is CASSWTKETQYF. This chain connects TRBV5-1 to TRBJ2-5, with a weak D call TRBD2 (6 bases). CDR1 is SGHRS, CDR2 YFSETQ, per germline. The CDR3 has 12 residues. V lost 3 bases and J lost 3, with 6 bases in between.

The rearrangement uses TRBV9 and TRBJ2-2, with TRBD1 matching 7 bases. The CDR3 is made up of 15 amino acids. Losses at the gene ends were 4 bases for V and 4 bases for J; bases not matched to a gene: 7. CDR1 is SGDLS, CDR2 YYNGEE, per germline. Here the CDR3 reads CASSPTGPGTGELFF. For the CDR3, the DNA is TGTGCCAGCAGCCCGACAGGGCCGGGCACCGGGGAGCTGTTTTTT. Together with reference TRBV9 and TRBJ2-2, the CDR3 gives the full variable domain: DSGVTQTPKHLITATGQRVTLRCSPRSGDLSVYWYQQSLDQGLQFLIQYYNGEERAKGNILERFSAQQFPDLHSELNLSSLELGDSALYFCASSPTGPGTGELFFGEGSRLTVL.

The chain combines TRBV3-1 (or the pseudogene TRBV3-2) with TRBJ1-1; TRBD1 matches at 8 bases. CDR3 length equals 15 residues. Germline loops: CDR1 LGHDT, CDR2 YNNKEL (reference sequence). Trimming removed 4 bases from V and 5 bases from J; junction bases left unmatched: 9. The CDR3 loop reads CASSPTGQGSTEAFF. DNA for the CDR3: TGTGCCAGCAGCCCTACCGGACAGGGTTCTACTGAAGCTTTCTTT.

The rearrangement joins TRBV2 to TRBJ1-6, with D hard to call. The CDR3 covers 16 residues. V was shortened by 2 bases and J by 4 bases, with 12 bases between the two germline ends. Looked up from germline, CDR1 is SNHLY and CDR2 is FYNNEI. DNA of the CDR3: TGTGCCAGCAGTGAACGTGTCTCCGGGTATAATTCACCCCTCCACTTT. This codes for CASSERVSGYNSPLHF.

This clone was seen only once. V usage is TRBV6-4 and J usage is TRBJ1-1, with D perhaps TRBD1 (5 bases). This CDR3 has 13 amino acids. V lost 4 bases to trimming and J lost 0 bases, with 6 bases between them. CDR1 MRHNA and CDR2 SNTAGT come from the germline V gene. The chain's CDR3 is CASSGQLNTEAFF. As DNA, the CDR3 is TGTGCCAGCAGTGGACAGCTGAACACTGAAGCTTTCTTT.

This clone appeared once. The V call is TRBV5-1, the J call TRBJ2-4; D is perhaps TRBD2 (7 bases). The CDR3 is 15 amino acids. The V gene lost 4 bases and the J gene lost 5 bases, with 16 bases spanning the gap. The germline gives CDR1 SGHRS, CDR2 YFSETQ. DNA for the CDR3: TGCGCCAGCAGCCGGGGGGCTGGAAACGAAAACATTCAGTACTTC. Its protein is CASSRGAGNENIQYF.

The J gene is TRBJ2-5, the V gene TRBV6-5; TRBD1 agrees at 8 bases. The V gene end was trimmed by 0 bases and the J gene end by 7 bases; junction bases not matched to a gene: 4. The germline V gene encodes CDR1 MNHEY and CDR2 SVGAGI. This CDR3 has 14 residues. This CDR3 is CASSYSTGVGTQYF. The CDR3 DNA sequence: TGTGCCAGCAGTTACTCGACAGGGGTGGGGACCCAGTACTTC.

This sequence joins TRBV2 and TRBJ2-3; a weak D match, TRBD1 (5 bases). Germline loops: CDR1 SNHLY, CDR2 FYNNEI. V dropped 2 bases and J dropped 5 bases, with 14 bases sitting between them. CDR3 length: 15 residues. CDR3 in amino acids: CASSELGIDRDTQYF. The CDR3, as DNA: TGTGCCAGCAGTGAACTTGGCATTGACAGAGATACGCAGTATTTT. Together with reference TRBV2 and TRBJ2-3, the CDR3 gives the full variable domain: EPEVTQTPSHQVTQMGQEVILRCVPISNHLYFYWYRQILGQKVEFLVSFYNNEISEKSEIFDDQFSVERPDGSNFTLKIRSTKLEDSAMYFCASSELGIDRDTQYFGPGTRLTVL.

This sequence joins TRBV13 and TRBJ2-4, with a possible D match to TRBD2 (5 bases). Germline-derived CDR1 and CDR2 are PRHDT and FYEKMQ (reference sequence). The CDR3 contains 11 residues. V shed 5 bases and J shed 7 bases, with 6 bases lying between them. CDR3 region: CASSTGNIQYF. CDR3 nucleotides: TGTGCCAGCAGCACGGGGAACATTCAGTACTTC.

The V call is TRBV11-2, the J call TRBJ2-4; TRBD1 matches 7 bases. CDR1 SGHAT and CDR2 FQNNGV come from the germline V gene. J gave up 4 bases and V 5 bases, and 5 bases lay outside the gene matches. The CDR3 spans 14 residues. The CDR3 DNA reads TGTGCCAGCAGCACCTTGACAGGGAAAAACATTCAGTACTTC. The encoded protein is CASSTLTGKNIQYF.